Listed below are T cell receptor beta chains from one sample, sequenced in a study of response to subunit inactivated influenza vaccine. One entry per CDR3 protein results from TCRdb running MiXCR on the RT-PCR reads. The sample lists a few hundred thousand distinct CDR3 sequences; around 15% were seen once. The specimen was PBMCs from blood, collected 11 to 12 days after vaccination. The receptors stem from a man over 45 who received an inactivated influenza vaccine. The CDR3 runs from the conserved cysteine through the conserved F or W. A D gene is named only where the DNA matches it firmly. Clone size is stated in some rows and not others, as once, few, many or a class when expanded.

few	NA	TRBV5-1	TRBJ1-2	CASSIDSSSGYTF	TGCGCCAGCAGCATAGACAGCTCCTCTGGCTACACCTTC
NA	NA	TRBV10-1	TRBJ2-3	CASSESMRDNTDTQYF	TGCGCCAGCAGTGAGTCGATGCGGGACAACACAGATACGCAGTATTTT
NA	NA	TRBV20-1	TRBJ1-5	CSAIQGGNNQPQHF	TGCAGTGCTATTCAGGGAGGAAACAATCAGCCCCAGCATTTT
few	NA	TRBV6-2/TRBV6-3	TRBJ2-3	CASSRLTVSTDTQYF	TGTGCCAGCAGTCGGTTGACAGTTAGCACAGATACGCAGTATTTT
NA	TRBD2	TRBV20-1	TRBJ2-7	CSASGRGVVDEQYF	TGCAGTGCGTCTGGACGGGGGGTAGTAGACGAGCAGTACTTC
NA	TRBD2	TRBV18	TRBJ2-7	CASSPGVTAGSYEQYF	TGTGCCAGCTCACCAGGGGTGACAGCGGGATCCTACGAGCAGTACTTC
NA	TRBD2	TRBV20-1	TRBJ2-3	CSAASNSGGLNTQYF	TGCAGTGCCGCCTCCAACTCGGGGGGGCTCAATACGCAGTATTTT
NA	TRBD1	TRBV6-1	TRBJ2-7	CASRPWDRSSSEQYF	TGTGCCAGCAGGCCATGGGACAGAAGTTCCTCCGAGCAGTACTTC
NA	NA	TRBV5-1	TRBJ1-3	CASSLRVGSGNTIYF	TGCGCCAGCAGCTTGAGGGTTGGATCTGGAAACACCATATATTTT
few	TRBD1	TRBV7-9	TRBJ2-3	CASSPDTGQATDTQYF	TGTGCCAGCAGCCCAGATACAGGACAGGCCACAGATACGCAGTATTTT
many	TRBD2	TRBV5-4	TRBJ2-3	CASSSNNLALRGGADTQYF	TGTGCCAGCAGCTCGAACAACCTCGCTTTGCGGGGGGGCGCAGATACGCAGTATTTT